This TCR beta chain was observed in a study of T cell responses to AZD1222 COVID-19 vaccine. Study-level results: Unmutated variant regions are reportedly targeted by nearly half of spike-specific TCRs. It should be noted that donors were predominantly white British and more often female, and clonal diversity was possibly underestimated.

This table comes from immunoSEQ multiplex PCR, and its TCRdb copy is limited to in-frame clones, with some not included. Of some 130,000 clones listed, 70% to 90% are singletons. This clone was observed once. Its antigen remains unidentified. This CDR3 has 17 residues. The V call is TRBV21-1, the J call TRBJ1-2; the D call of TRBD1 is as the table states it, not checked on the DNA. TRBV21-1 is a pseudogene locus. The receptor comes from an adult in good health. The material was peripheral blood, obtained on day 0 of AZD1222 vaccination. The CDR3 loop reads CASSKKGRGVANYGYTF. The CDR3 DNA follows: TGTGCCAGCAGCAAAAAGGGCAGGGGAGTAGCCAACTATGGCTACACCTTC.